This T cell receptor (beta chain) was captured by sequencing in a study of blood T cell repertoires in COVID-19. Study-wide context: Some COVID-19 samples were acute and others convalescent; all came from the United States, Italy and Spain.

V lost 1 base and J 6 bases, leaving 19 bases between the germline ends. Germline CDR1 reads MNHNS; CDR2 reads SASEGT. The CDR3 has 16 residues. The authors' processing: Reference gene primer amplification gave estimated nucleated cell counts. Sequencing was performed with immunoSEQ multiplex PCR; in TCRdb, only in-frame clones are kept and a portion is missing. V and J calls and clone size are as listed in that table; D and trimming were resolved from the DNA. In the table there are about 290,000 clones, around four fifths of which are singletons. The clonotype originates from a woman aged 45 to 65 with active or convalescent COVID-19. The J gene is TRBJ2-7, the V gene TRBV6-1, with D possibly TRBD2 on 5 matching bases. The material sequenced was peripheral blood. The CDR3 spells CASSEVSGSTMVEQYF. The CDR3 nucleotides are TGTGCCAGCAGTGAAGTCAGTGGCTCGACTATGGTCGAGCAGTACTTC.